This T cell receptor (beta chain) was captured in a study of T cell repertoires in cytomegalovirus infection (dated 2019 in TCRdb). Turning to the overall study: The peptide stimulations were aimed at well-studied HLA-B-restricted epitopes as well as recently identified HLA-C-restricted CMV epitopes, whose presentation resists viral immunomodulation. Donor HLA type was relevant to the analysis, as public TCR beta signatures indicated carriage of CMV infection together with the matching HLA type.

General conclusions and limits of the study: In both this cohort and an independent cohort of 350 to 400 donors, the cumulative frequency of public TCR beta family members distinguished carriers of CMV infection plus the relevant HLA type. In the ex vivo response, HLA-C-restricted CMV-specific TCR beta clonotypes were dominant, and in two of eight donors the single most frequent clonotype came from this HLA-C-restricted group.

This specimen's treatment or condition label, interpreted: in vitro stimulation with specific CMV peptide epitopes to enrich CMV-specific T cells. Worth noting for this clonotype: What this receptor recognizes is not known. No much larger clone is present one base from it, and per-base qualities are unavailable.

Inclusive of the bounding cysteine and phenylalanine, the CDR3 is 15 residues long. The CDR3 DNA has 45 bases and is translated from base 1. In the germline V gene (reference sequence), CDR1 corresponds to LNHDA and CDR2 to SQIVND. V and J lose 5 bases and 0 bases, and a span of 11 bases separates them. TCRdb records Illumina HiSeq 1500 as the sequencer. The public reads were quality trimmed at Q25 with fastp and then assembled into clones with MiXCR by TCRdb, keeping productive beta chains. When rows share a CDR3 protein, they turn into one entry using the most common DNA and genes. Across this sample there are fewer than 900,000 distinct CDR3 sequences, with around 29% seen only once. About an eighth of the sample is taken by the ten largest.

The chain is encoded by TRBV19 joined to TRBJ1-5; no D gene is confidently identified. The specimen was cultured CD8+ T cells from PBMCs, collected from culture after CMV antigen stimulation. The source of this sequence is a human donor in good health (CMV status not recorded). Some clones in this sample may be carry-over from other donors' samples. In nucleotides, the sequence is TGTGCCAGTAGTCGAGCCAGCTATAGCAATCAGCCCCAGCATTTT. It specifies CASSRASYSNQPQHF.